A selection of T cell receptor beta chains follows, all from one sample in a study of blood T cell repertoires in COVID-19. Method: immunoSEQ multiplex PCR; TCRdb's copy keeps in-frame clones and lacks some. The data show around 120,000 clones, with roughly 89% seen just once and around 4% held by the top ten. The specimen sequenced was peripheral blood. The receptors were sampled from a woman aged 55-75 years with COVID-19, enrolled during active disease. Both conserved end residues are part of each CDR3. The size of a clone is reported for some rows only, either as once, few or many, or as a class for expanded clones.

j_call v_call clone_size cdr3_aa
TRBJ1-5 TRBV11-2 . CASSKVRGWGENQPQHF
TRBJ1-6 TRBV4-3 . CASSQDDRGNSPLHF
TRBJ2-1 TRBV5-3 once CARSLARANEQFF
TRBJ2-5 TRBV6-2/TRBV6-3 . CASSQQETQYF
TRBJ2-1 TRBV19 . CATEGASWNEQFF
TRBJ2-5 TRBV5-6 . CASTPQGAGGETQYF
TRBJ2-1 TRBV5-6 . CASSATGFNEQFF
TRBJ2-1 TRBV19 . CASSIGGGSYNEQFF
TRBJ2-3 TRBV25-1 once CASSESQGGITDTQYF
TRBJ2-6 TRBV25-1 once CASSEGTGDSSGANVLTF
TRBJ1-2 TRBV5-1 . CASSLYAGNYGYTF
TRBJ2-2 TRBV11-3 . CASSPVTAGTGELFF
TRBJ2-7 TRBV19 . CASSIRLGGTGVYEQYF
TRBJ1-6 TRBV2 . CASSDRGVGSPLHF
TRBJ2-3 TRBV19 . CASSLSRDRSTDTQYF
TRBJ2-1 TRBV27 . CASSLRLAGDNEQFF
TRBJ1-2 TRBV18 . CASSPDRVYGYTF
TRBJ2-1 TRBV7-2 . CASSLQAETYNEQFF
TRBJ2-2 TRBV9 . CASSVAGTAGELFF
TRBJ1-5 TRBV4-2 once CASSQANINSNQPQHF
TRBJ1-3 TRBV7-8 once CASSLAGQGPGNTIYF
TRBJ1-2 TRBV6-5 . CASSQGGDGYTF
TRBJ1-1 TRBV4-3 once CASSDQGITEAFF
TRBJ2-5 TRBV2 . CASSEGPGQETQYF
TRBJ2-3 TRBV4-3 . CASSQAPGTPWSTDTQYF
TRBJ2-7 TRBV27 . CASSIGTAFAYEQYF
TRBJ1-2 TRBV5-1 . CASRMSPGTYDGYTF
TRBJ2-5 TRBV30 . CAWSRLAGGLETQYF
TRBJ1-2 TRBV19 . CASMGGRAYGYTF
TRBJ2-6 TRBV6-4 . CASSDSSSGANVLTF
TRBJ2-2 TRBV7-2 . CASSPGGATGELFF
TRBJ1-1 TRBV6-5 few CASSYTGSTEAFF
TRBJ1-1 TRBV10-3 few CAIQNMNTEAFF
TRBJ2-1 TRBV11-3 . CASSHSPGRANEQFF
TRBJ2-2 TRBV5-1 . CASSLDGGATGELFF
TRBJ2-1 TRBV19 . CATTDTYNEQFF
TRBJ2-7 TRBV2 . CASQSGQPEQYF
TRBJ2-7 TRBV5-1 once CASSSGSPAGEQYF
TRBJ1-5 TRBV5-6 . CASSLRRDGLKGNQPQHF
TRBJ1-2 TRBV20-1 . CSARTRALYTF
TRBJ2-5 TRBV7-9 . CASVETGFLETQYF
TRBJ1-2 TRBV29-1 . CSVGGQGFYGYTF
TRBJ1-2 TRBV6-5 . CASSPGRGDGYTF
TRBJ2-7 TRBV12-3/TRBV12-4 . CASSLGSSYEQYF
TRBJ2-7 TRBV7-8 . CASSSGTGAFVEQYF
TRBJ1-6 TRBV6-5 . CASRRTGGNSPLHF
TRBJ2-7 TRBV2 few CASSALQGSYEQYF
TRBJ2-2 TRBV6-6 . CASTRQGETGELFF